The 29 T cell receptor beta chains below were found in one sample sequenced in a study of cytomegalovirus exposure and HLA in healthy donors (dated by TCRdb to the late 2010s). The library relied on the immunoSEQ multiplex PCR assay. The table comes from immuneACCESS by way of TCRdb, which keeps in-frame sequences with V and J called. Part of the clones is missing from these tables; in studies checked, under half for an unresolved V gene and the rest for unknown reasons. The sample table lists 150,000 to 200,000 clones, roughly 86% of them with a count of one. Jointly, the top ten make up less than 9.5% of the sample. Sequencing was performed on PBMCs. These receptors were obtained from a man aged 25 to 40 in good health and CMV-seropositive.

V and J are TRBV4-1 and TRBJ1-5; 7 bases align to TRBD1. Germline CDR1 is MGHRA and CDR2 is YSYEKL. This CDR3 is built from 16 residues. After removal of 4 bases from V and 4 bases from J, the junction contained 10 bases not matched to a gene. In DNA form, the CDR3 reads TGCGCCAGCAGCCTTAAACCGGGACAGTTAAATCAGCCCCAGCATTTT. Translation gives CASSLKPGQLNQPQHF.

The chain couples TRBV5-1 to TRBJ2-3; 9 positions match TRBD2. CDR3 length: 16 residues. Germline V lookup: CDR1 SGHRS, CDR2 YFSETQ. Trimming took 0 bases from V and 0 from J; bases not matched to a gene: 2. The CDR3 region has the DNA TGCGCCAGCAGCTTGGAACTAGCGGGCAGCACAGATACGCAGTATTTT. This gives the protein CASSLELAGSTDTQYF.

The chain is built from TRBV11-2 and TRBJ1-6; no reliable D call. The germline V gene encodes CDR1 SGHAT and CDR2 FQNNGV. Trimming removed 1 base at V and 7 bases at J, with 17 bases between. The CDR3 totals 17 residues. CDR3 sequence (DNA): TGTGCCAGCAGCTTAGGAGTCCTCAGCAATTTAAATTCACCCCTCCACTTT. Amino acid sequence: CASSLGVLSNLNSPLHF.

The J gene is TRBJ1-2, the V gene TRBV6-6; D perhaps matches TRBD1 (5 bases). CDR3 length: 11 residues. Trimming took off 10 bases at V and 7 bases at J, with 13 bases between the two ends. In germline, CDR1 is MNHNY, CDR2 SVGAGI (reference sequence). The DNA for the CDR3 is TGTGCCACTTTGACAGATCCTGGCTACACCTTC. Translating it yields CATLTDPGYTF.

Worth noting for this clone: The sample holds other DNA sequences that translate to the same CDR3. This rearrangement joins TRBV2 to TRBJ2-2, with D possibly matching TRBD1 (6 bases). Between the trimmed V and J ends, which lost 6 bases and 1 base, there was a span of 12 bases. The CDR3 loop spans 15 amino acids. In germline, CDR1 is SNHLY, CDR2 FYNNEI. The CDR3 DNA reads TGTGCCAGCAGACCGGACAGCAGGAACACCGGGGAGCTGTTTTTT. The encoded protein is CASRPDSRNTGELFF.

This chain connects TRBV5-1 to TRBJ1-1; D not resolved. Per germline, CDR1 SGHRS and CDR2 YFSETQ. This CDR3 comprises 14 residues. Trimming shortened V by 4 bases and J by 4 bases, and 14 bases separated the two germline ends. CDR3 amino acids: CASSPLGGSTEAFF. The CDR3 DNA reads TGCGCCAGCAGCCCCCTGGGAGGATCCACTGAAGCTTTCTTT.

This clone occurred once. The genes are TRBV5-1 and TRBJ2-1; tentatively, D is TRBD1 (6 bases). The CDR3 loop spans 21 amino acids. V was shortened by 2 bases and J by 0 bases, with 27 bases between the two germline ends. Germline CDR1 and CDR2: SGHRS and YFSETQ. The CDR3 loop is CASSFTGLRLEVPRSYNEQFF. CDR3 nucleotides: TGCGCCAGCAGCTTTACAGGGTTGAGGCTAGAAGTCCCTCGCTCCTACAATGAGCAGTTCTTC.

The chain is built from TRBV29-1 and TRBJ1-2; D is undetermined. V was cut by 1 base and J by 4 bases, with 22 bases left in between. This CDR3 comprises 17 residues. Germline V lookup: CDR1 SQVTM, CDR2 ANQGSEA. The CDR3 sequence: CSVEANLGSILAYGYTF. The CDR3 nucleotides read TGCAGCGTTGAAGCCAACCTGGGGTCTATACTAGCCTATGGCTACACCTTC.

The rearrangement links TRBV7-6 to TRBJ2-7, with 9 nucleotides matching TRBD1. Germline loops: CDR1 SGHVS, CDR2 FNYEAQ. The CDR3 spans 15 residues. The trim removed 1 base at V and 9 bases at J, leaving 10 bases unmatched. The CDR3 DNA follows: TGTGCCAGCAGCTTAGTACCTCAACAGGGGGCAGGGCAGTACTTC. Its protein is CASSLVPQQGAGQYF.

The CDR3 is CASSQDPRTEEQYF. CDR3 nucleotide sequence: TGCGCCAGCAGCCAAGATCCTCGGACGGAAGAGCAGTACTTC. The chain uses TRBV4-3 and TRBJ2-7; D not resolved. Germline V gives CDR1 LGHNA, CDR2 YSLEER. The CDR3 has 14 residues. The ends were cut back, 0 bases at V and 7 bases at J, with 13 bases in the middle.

This chain connects TRBV14 to TRBJ2-1, with 14 bases fitting TRBD2. Germline CDR1 SGHDN, CDR2 FVKESK. V dropped 1 base and J dropped 14; count of bases not matched to a gene: 4. The CDR3 is 14 residues long. CDR3 DNA sequence: TGTGCCAGCAGCCAAGGCCCGACTAGCGGGGGGGAGTTCTTC. This gives the protein CASSQGPTSGGEFF. The full variable domain, with the rest looked up from reference TRBV14 and TRBJ2-1, is EAGVTQFPSHSVIEKGQTVTLRCDPISGHDNLYWYRRVMGKEIKFLLHFVKESKQDESGMPNNRFLAERTGGTYSTLKVQPAELEDSGVYFCASSQGPTSGGEFFGPGTRLTVL.

The J gene is TRBJ2-7, the V gene TRBV5-6; D not resolved. The V end was cut by 0 bases, the J end by 5 bases, with 12 bases between. The CDR3 is 14 residues long. The germline gives CDR1 SGHDT, CDR2 YYEEEE. CDR3 amino acids: CASSLGQDLNEQYF. DNA for the CDR3: TGTGCCAGCAGCTTGGGCCAGGATCTGAACGAGCAGTACTTC.

This clone appeared once. J is TRBJ2-7 and V is TRBV5-1, with 10 bases lining up with TRBD2. Germline lookup yields CDR1 SGHRS and CDR2 YFSETQ. The J segment lost 7 bases and the V segment lost 0 bases, leaving 7 bases of the junction unmatched. The CDR3 totals 15 residues. The CDR3 sequence: CASSLVAGGAGEQYF. CDR3 bases: TGCGCCAGCAGCTTGGTAGCGGGAGGAGCTGGAGAGCAGTACTTC.

The chain recombines TRBV18 with TRBJ2-7; the D is unclear. Trimming stripped 3 bases from V and 7 bases from J, with 13 bases between. This CDR3 is built from 13 residues. Germline V CDR1 and CDR2: KGHSH, LQKENI. Here the CDR3 reads CASSPATNGEQYF. CDR3 coding DNA: TGTGCCAGCTCACCGGCTACCAATGGTGAGCAGTACTTC. The variable domain in full, with the rest retrieved from reference TRBV18 and TRBJ2-7, is NAGVMQNPRHLVRRRGQEARLRCSPMKGHSHVYWYRQLPEEGLKFMVYLQKENIIDESGMPKERFSAEFPKEGPSILRIQQVVRGDSAAYFCASSPATNGEQYFGPGTRLTVT.

J is TRBJ2-4 and V is TRBV7-9; the D is unclear. CDR1 and CDR2 (germline): SEHNR, FQNEAQ (reference sequence). Trimming shortened V by 1 base and J by 8 bases, and 9 bases separated the two germline ends. CDR3 length: 13 residues. As DNA, the CDR3 is TGTGCCAGCAGCTTAGATGGTAGGGACATTCAGTACTTC. Amino acids: CASSLDGRDIQYF.

The chain links TRBV5-1 to TRBJ1-6; perhaps TRBD1 as D (5 bases). Between the trimmed V and J ends, which lost 4 bases and 7 bases, there was a span of 12 bases. The CDR3 runs to 14 residues. Germline V lookup: CDR1 SGHRS, CDR2 YFSETQ. The CDR3 is CASSLGTENSPLHF. The CDR3 nucleotides read TGCGCCAGCAGCCTCGGGACTGAAAATTCACCCCTCCACTTT.

The V gene is TRBV29-1, the J gene TRBJ1-4; possibly TRBD1 for D (5 bases). The CDR3 is made up of 14 amino acids. V was clipped by 3 bases and J by 7 bases, with 15 bases between them. CDR1 is SQVTM and CDR2 is ANQGSEA in the germline V gene. The CDR3 DNA follows: TGCAGCGTTGAGACCGGGGGTTGGGGTGAAAAACTGTTTTTT. Protein product: CSVETGGWGEKLFF.

Points on this clone: Relative to the germline gene, one junction end is altered; a read error may explain this. The chain employs TRBV7-7 and TRBJ2-7; perhaps TRBD2 as D (6 bases). The CDR3 extends over 13 amino acids. The germline V gene has CDR1 SSHAT and CDR2 FNYEAQ (reference sequence). The CDR3: CASSRGTGYEQYF. In nucleotides, the CDR3 is TGTGCTAGCAGCCGGGGGACTGGCTACGAGCAGTACTTC.

The gene calls are TRBV9 and TRBJ2-7, with TRBD2 as a possible D gene (6 bases). Germline CDR1 SGDLS, CDR2 YYNGEE. V lost 0 bases and J lost 5, with 12 bases in between. CDR3 length: 14 amino acids. DNA of the CDR3: TGTGCCAGCAGCGTAGCCGGAGGGTCCCACGAGCAGTACTTC. Translation gives CASSVAGGSHEQYF.

The gene calls are TRBV15 and TRBJ1-4; possible D gene TRBD1, 6 bases. CDR1 is LNHNV and CDR2 is YYDKDF in the germline V gene (reference sequence). The CDR3 sequence is 17 residues long. V was clipped by 6 bases and J by 3 bases, with 20 bases between them. CDR3 sequence (DNA): TGTGCCACCAGTGGGGGGCGGAGAGGTGCTGCTAATGAAAAACTGTTTTTT. Translated, it gives CATSGGRRGAANEKLFF. Supplemented by reference TRBV15 and TRBJ1-4, the full variable domain reads DAMVIQNPRYQVTQFGKPVTLSCSQTLNHNVMYWYQQKSSQAPKLLFHYYDKDFNNEADTPDNFQSRRPNTSFCFLDIRSPGLGDTAMYLCATSGGRRGAANEKLFFGSGTQLSVL.

This clone showed up just a few times. This chain joins TRBV7-8 and TRBJ1-5, with a tentative D call TRBD1 (6 bases). Germline V gene lookup returns CDR1 SGHVS and CDR2 FQNEAQ. The V end was cut by 0 bases, the J end by 1 base, with 7 bases between. This CDR3 comprises 15 residues. CDR3 loop: CASSLAGQSNQPQHF. The CDR3, as DNA: TGTGCCAGCAGCTTAGCAGGACAGAGCAATCAGCCCCAGCATTTT.

The chain combines TRBV27 with TRBJ1-3, with D possibly being TRBD1 (5 bases). Germline values: CDR1 MNHEY, CDR2 SMNVEV (reference sequence). V dropped 5 bases and J dropped 0 bases, with 20 bases sitting between them. The CDR3 spans 18 residues. Here the CDR3 DNA reads TGTGCCAGCAGTCCGGCCGGGACCCCGGGGGTCTCTGGAAACACCATATATTTT. It translates to CASSPAGTPGVSGNTIYF.

The chain uses TRBV6-1 and TRBJ1-5, with D possibly TRBD1 on 5 matching bases. The V and J ends lost 10 bases and 4 bases respectively, with 17 bases between them. The CDR3 is 14 residues long. The germline V gene encodes CDR1 MNHNS and CDR2 SASEGT. DNA of the CDR3: TGTGCCATCCAGGGTAACAGCTGGAATCAGCCCCAGCATTTT. It specifies CAIQGNSWNQPQHF.

The V call is TRBV5-1, the J call TRBJ1-1; D is ambiguous. In germline, CDR1 is SGHRS, CDR2 YFSETQ. The CDR3 spans 14 residues. The V and J ends lost 0 bases and 4 bases respectively, with 10 bases between them. In nucleotides, the CDR3 is TGCGCCAGCAGCTTGGAGATGGATAGCACTGAAGCTTTCTTT. Translated: CASSLEMDSTEAFF.

The chain is built from TRBV4-1 and TRBJ2-7; 9 nucleotides agree with TRBD2. V lost 3 bases and J lost 4; bases outside the gene matches: 10. In germline, CDR1 is MGHRA, CDR2 YSYEKL. The CDR3 is made up of 16 amino acids. The CDR3 DNA follows: TGCGCCAGCAGCCAGCAGGAACTAGCGGGTCGGTACGAGCAGTACTTC. This sequence encodes CASSQQELAGRYEQYF.

The CDR3 DNA reads TGTGCCAGCTCACCAGTCCGGGGGTCGGAGCCCCAGCATTTT. Its protein is CASSPVRGSEPQHF. The V call is TRBV18, the J call TRBJ1-5; maybe TRBD1 (5 bases). Germline values: CDR1 KGHSH, CDR2 LQKENI. The CDR3 sequence is 14 residues long. Trimming took off 2 bases at V and 8 bases at J, with 13 bases between the two ends.

V gene TRBV6-6 combines with J gene TRBJ1-1, with 10 positions matching TRBD1. The CDR3 contains 15 residues. Germline V lookup: CDR1 MNHNY, CDR2 SVGAGI (reference sequence). V gave up 6 bases and J gave up 2 bases; unmatched junction bases: 6. The chain's CDR3 is CASRRGQGRNTEAFF. The CDR3 coding sequence is TGTGCCAGCAGGCGGGGACAGGGGAGAAACACTGAAGCTTTCTTT.

A few counts support this clone. The chain has TRBV6-5 and TRBJ1-5; D gene ambiguous. The CDR3 is 13 residues long. Trimming shortened V by 2 bases and J by 5 bases, and 7 bases separated the two germline ends. CDR1 is MNHEY, CDR2 SVGAGI, per germline. DNA of the CDR3: TGTGCCAGCAGTTACGACGGATATCAGCCCCAGCATTTT. It is translated as CASSYDGYQPQHF.

The chain employs TRBV4-1 and TRBJ1-1; no firm D call. Germline V CDR1 and CDR2: MGHRA, YSYEKL. The CDR3 is made up of 14 amino acids. V was shortened by 2 bases and J by 6 bases, with 13 bases between the two germline ends. The CDR3 reads CASSQSDSLPEAFF. In DNA form, the CDR3 reads TGCGCCAGCAGCCAATCTGACTCCCTTCCTGAAGCTTTCTTT.